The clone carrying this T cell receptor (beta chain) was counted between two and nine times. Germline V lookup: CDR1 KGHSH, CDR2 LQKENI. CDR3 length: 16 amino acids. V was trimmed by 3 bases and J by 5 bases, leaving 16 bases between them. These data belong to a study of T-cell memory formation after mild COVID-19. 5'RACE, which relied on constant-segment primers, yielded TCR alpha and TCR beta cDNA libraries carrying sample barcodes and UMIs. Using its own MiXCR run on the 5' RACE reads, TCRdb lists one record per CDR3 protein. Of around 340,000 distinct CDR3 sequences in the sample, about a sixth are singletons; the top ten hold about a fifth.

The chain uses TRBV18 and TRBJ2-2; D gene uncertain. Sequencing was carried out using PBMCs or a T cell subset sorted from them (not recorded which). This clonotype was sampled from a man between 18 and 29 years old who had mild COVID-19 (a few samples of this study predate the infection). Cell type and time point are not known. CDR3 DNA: TGTGCCAGCTCACCCACTGGGGTGAAGAGGACCGGGGAGCTGTTTTTT. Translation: CASSPTGVKRTGELFF.